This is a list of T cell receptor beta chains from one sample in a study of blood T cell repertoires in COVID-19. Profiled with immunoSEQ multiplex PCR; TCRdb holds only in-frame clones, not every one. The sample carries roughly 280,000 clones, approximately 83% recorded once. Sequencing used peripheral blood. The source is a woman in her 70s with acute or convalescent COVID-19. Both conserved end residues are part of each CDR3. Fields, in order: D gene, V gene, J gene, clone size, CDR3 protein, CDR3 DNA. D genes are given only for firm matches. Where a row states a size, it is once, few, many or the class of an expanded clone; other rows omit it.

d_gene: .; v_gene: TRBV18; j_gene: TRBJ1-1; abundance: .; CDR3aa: CASSPPGHTEAFF; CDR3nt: TGTGCCAGCTCACCACCGGGGCACACTGAAGCTTTCTTT
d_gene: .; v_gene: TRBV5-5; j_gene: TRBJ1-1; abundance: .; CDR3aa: CASSSTVNTEAFF; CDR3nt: TGTGCCAGCAGCTCAACGGTGAACACTGAAGCTTTCTTT
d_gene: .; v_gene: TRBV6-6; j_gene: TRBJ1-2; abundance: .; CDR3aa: CASREGGGYTF; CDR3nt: TGTGCCAGCAGGGAGGGAGGCGGCTACACCTTC
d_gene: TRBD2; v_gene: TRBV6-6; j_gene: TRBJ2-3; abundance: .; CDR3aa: CASSSQRGNTDTQYF; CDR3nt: TGTGCCAGCAGCTCTCAGCGGGGTAATACAGATACGCAGTATTTT
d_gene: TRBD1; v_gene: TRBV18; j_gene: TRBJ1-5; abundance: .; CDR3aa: CASSSGQAPQPQHF; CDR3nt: TGTGCCAGCTCATCGGGACAGGCTCCTCAGCCCCAGCATTTT
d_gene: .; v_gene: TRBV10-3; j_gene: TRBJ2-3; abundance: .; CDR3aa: CAIRQGIGTDTQYF; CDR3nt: TGTGCCATCAGGCAGGGGATAGGCACAGATACGCAGTATTTT
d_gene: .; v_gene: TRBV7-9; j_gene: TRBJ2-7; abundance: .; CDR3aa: CASSRSVGRTTEQYF; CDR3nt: TGTGCCAGCAGCCGCTCGGTGGGGCGAACTACCGAGCAGTACTTC
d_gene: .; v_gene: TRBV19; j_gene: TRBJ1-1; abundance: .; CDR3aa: CASSMGPGGTEAFF; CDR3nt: TGTGCCAGTAGTATGGGTCCGGGGGGCACTGAAGCTTTCTTT
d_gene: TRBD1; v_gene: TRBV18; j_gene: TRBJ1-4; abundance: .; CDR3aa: CASSREQGANEKLFF; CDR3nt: TGTGCCAGCTCAAGAGAACAGGGGGCTAATGAAAAACTGTTTTTT
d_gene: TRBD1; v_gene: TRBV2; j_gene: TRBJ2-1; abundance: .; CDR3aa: CAREGAHSYNEQFF; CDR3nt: TGTGCCAGAGAGGGGGCACATTCCTACAATGAGCAGTTCTTC
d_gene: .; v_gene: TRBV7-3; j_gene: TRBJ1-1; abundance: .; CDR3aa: CASSQTGIPTNTEAFF; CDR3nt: TGTGCCAGCAGCCAAACAGGAATACCTACGAACACTGAAGCTTTCTTT
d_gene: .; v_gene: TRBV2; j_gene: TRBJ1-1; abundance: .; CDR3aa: CASSLMNTEAFF; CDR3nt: TGTGCCAGCAGTCTAATGAACACTGAAGCTTTCTTT
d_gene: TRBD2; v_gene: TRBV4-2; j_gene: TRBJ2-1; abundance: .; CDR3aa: CASSQGLAGGSGSYNEQFF; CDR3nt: TGTGCCAGCAGCCAAGGACTAGCGGGCGGCAGTGGCTCCTACAATGAGCAGTTCTTC
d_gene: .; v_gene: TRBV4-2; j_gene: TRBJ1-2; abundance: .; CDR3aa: CASSQGLTRSGGYTF; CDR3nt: TGTGCCAGCAGCCAAGGCTTAACCCGGTCGGGGGGCTACACCTTC
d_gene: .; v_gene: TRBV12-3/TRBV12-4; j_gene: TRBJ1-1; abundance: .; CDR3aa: CASGDYEAFF; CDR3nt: TGTGCCAGCGGCGACTATGAAGCTTTCTTT
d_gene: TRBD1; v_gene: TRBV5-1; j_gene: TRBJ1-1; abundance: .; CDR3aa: CASSISPGRQGGETFF; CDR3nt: TGCGCCAGCAGCATTTCGCCGGGTAGACAGGGCGGCGAAACTTTCTTT
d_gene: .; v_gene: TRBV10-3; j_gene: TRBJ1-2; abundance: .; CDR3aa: CAISEGQGYTF; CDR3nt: TGTGCCATCAGTGAAGGCCAGGGGTACACCTTC
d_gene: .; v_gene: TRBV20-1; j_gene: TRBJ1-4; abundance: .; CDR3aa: CSAGAREELFF; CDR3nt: TGCAGTGCTGGGGCCAGGGAAGAACTGTTTTTT
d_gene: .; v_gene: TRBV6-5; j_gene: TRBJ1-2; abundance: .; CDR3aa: CASSYSRDTKTGYTF; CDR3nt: TGTGCCAGCAGTTACTCTAGGGACACCAAGACTGGCTACACCTTC
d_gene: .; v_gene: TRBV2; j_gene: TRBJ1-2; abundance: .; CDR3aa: CASRWEEYGYTF; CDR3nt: TGTGCCAGCAGGTGGGAGGAATATGGCTACACCTTC
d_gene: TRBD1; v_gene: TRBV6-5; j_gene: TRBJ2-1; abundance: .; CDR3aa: CASSTGTGSNEQFF; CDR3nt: TGTGCCAGCAGTACCGGGACAGGGAGTAATGAGCAGTTCTTC
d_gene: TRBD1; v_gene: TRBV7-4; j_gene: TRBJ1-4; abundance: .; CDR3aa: CASSCNGTGSGKTVF; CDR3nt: TGTGCCAGCAGCTGCAACGGGACAGGGTCGGGAAAAACTGTTTTT
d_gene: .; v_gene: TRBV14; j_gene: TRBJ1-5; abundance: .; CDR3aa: CASSQGGQPQHF; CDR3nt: TGTGCCAGCAGCCAAGGCGGTCAGCCCCAGCATTTT
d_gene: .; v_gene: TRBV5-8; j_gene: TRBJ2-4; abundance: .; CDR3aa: CASSSQDNWGNIQYF; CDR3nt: TGTGCCAGCAGCTCACAGGACAATTGGGGAAACATTCAGTACTTC
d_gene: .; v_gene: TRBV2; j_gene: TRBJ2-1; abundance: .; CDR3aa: CASSSRGRGTYNEQFF; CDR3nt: TGTGCCAGCAGTTCCCGGGGGAGGGGGACCTACAATGAGCAGTTCTTC
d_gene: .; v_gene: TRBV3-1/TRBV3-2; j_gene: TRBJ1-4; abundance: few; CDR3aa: CASTSRWDEKLFF; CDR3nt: TGTGCCAGCACAAGCAGGTGGGATGAAAAACTGTTTTTT
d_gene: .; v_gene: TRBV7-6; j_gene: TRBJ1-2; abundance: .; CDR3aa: CASSLEAERNYGYTF; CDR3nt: TGTGCCAGCAGCTTAGAAGCGGAGCGCAACTATGGCTACACCTTC
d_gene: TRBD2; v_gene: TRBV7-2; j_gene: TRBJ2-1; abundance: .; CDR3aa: CASSASSGGASYNEQFF; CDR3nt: TGTGCCAGCAGCGCCTCTAGCGGGGGGGCCTCCTACAATGAGCAGTTCTTC
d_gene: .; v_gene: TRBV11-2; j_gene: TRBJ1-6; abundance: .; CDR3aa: CASSLYQGGNSPLHF; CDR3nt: TGTGCCAGCAGCTTATATCAGGGAGGCAATTCACCCCTCCACTTT
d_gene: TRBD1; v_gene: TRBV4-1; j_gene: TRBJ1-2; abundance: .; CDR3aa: CASSPRTGGAIYGYTF; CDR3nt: TGCGCCAGCAGCCCACGGACAGGGGGCGCGATCTATGGCTACACCTTC
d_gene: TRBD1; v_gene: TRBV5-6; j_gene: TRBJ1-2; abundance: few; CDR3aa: CASSWGQGNYGYTF; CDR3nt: TGTGCCAGCAGCTGGGGACAGGGGAACTATGGCTACACCTTC
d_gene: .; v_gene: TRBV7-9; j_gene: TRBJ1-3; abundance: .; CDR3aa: CASSAQGQSPGNTIYF; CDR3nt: TGTGCCAGCAGCGCCCAGGGTCAGTCGCCCGGAAACACCATATATTTT
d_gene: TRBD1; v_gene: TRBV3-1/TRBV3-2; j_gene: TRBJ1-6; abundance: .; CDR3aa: CATTARDRASPLHF; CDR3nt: TGTGCCACCACCGCCCGGGACAGGGCTTCACCCCTCCACTTT
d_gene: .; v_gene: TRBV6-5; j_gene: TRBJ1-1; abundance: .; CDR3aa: CASSRDGRGRNEAFF; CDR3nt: TGTGCCAGCAGTCGCGACGGACGGGGTCGTAATGAAGCTTTCTTT
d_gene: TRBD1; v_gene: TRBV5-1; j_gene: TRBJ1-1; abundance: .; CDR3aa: CASSLAGRRTGVTEAFF; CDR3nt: TGCGCCAGCAGCTTGGCCGGGCGTCGGACAGGGGTCACTGAAGCTTTCTTT
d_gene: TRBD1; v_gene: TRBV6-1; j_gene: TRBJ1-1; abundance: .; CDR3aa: CASSDPDRVGKTEAFF; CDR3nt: TGTGCCAGCAGTGACCCGGACAGGGTGGGGAAGACTGAAGCTTTCTTT
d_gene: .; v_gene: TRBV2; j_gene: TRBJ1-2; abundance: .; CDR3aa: CASGSGQGYHGYTF; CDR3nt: TGTGCCAGCGGCTCGGGACAAGGGTACCATGGCTACACCTTC
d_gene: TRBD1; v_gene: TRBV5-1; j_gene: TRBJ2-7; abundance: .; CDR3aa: CASSSRDRVYEQYF; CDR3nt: TGCGCCAGCAGCTCAAGGGACAGGGTCTACGAGCAGTACTTC
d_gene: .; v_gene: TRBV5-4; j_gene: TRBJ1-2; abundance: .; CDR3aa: CASSTPGTRRGYTF; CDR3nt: TGTGCCAGCAGCACTCCCGGGACTAGGAGGGGCTACACCTTC
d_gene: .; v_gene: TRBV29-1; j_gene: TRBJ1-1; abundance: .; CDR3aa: CSVETRAGTEAFF; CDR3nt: TGCAGCGTCGAGACCCGGGCGGGAACTGAAGCTTTCTTT
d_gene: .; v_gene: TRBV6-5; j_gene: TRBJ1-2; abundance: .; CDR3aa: CASSWLYGYTF; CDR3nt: TGTGCCAGCAGTTGGCTTTATGGCTACACCTTC
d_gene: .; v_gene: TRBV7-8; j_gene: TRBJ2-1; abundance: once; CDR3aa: CASSLSRGEQFF; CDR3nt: TGTGCCAGCAGCTTATCACGGGGTGAGCAGTTCTTC
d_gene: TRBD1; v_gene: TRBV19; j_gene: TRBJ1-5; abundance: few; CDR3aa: CASSSRDSSNQPQHF; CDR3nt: TGTGCCAGTAGTTCCCGGGACAGTAGCAATCAGCCCCAGCATTTT
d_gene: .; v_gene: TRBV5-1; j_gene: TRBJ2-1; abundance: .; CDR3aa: CASSLGSTAYNEQFF; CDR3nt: TGCGCCAGCAGCTTGGGGTCTACAGCTTACAATGAGCAGTTCTTC
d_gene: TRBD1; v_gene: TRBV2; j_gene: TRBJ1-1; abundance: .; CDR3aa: CASRGTGMHTEAFF; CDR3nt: TGTGCCAGCAGGGGGACAGGGATGCACACTGAAGCTTTCTTT
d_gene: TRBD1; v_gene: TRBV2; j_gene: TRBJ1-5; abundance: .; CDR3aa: CASTLEQGVVNQPQHF; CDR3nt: TGTGCCAGCACCCTGGAACAGGGGGTGGTCAATCAGCCCCAGCATTTT